A single T cell receptor (beta chain) is shown here with its context. The data stem from a study of blood T cell repertoires in COVID-19. About the research overall: The United States, Italy and Spain provided the acute and convalescent COVID-19 samples. Sample material is recorded as cDNA or gDNA derived from T cells, B-cell-depleted T cells, or PBMCs.

The authors' processing: Amplification from reference gene primers served as the basis for estimated nucleated cell counts. Sequencing used immunoSEQ multiplex PCR; TCRdb keeps in-frame clones, though not all of them. V and J calls and clone size are copied from that table; D and trimming were computed from the DNA. Of roughly 120,000 clones in the sample, roughly 82% are singletons; the top ten hold roughly 4.9%. The CDR3 length is 17 residues. With V trimmed by 1 base and J by 8 bases, 12 bases remained unmatched. CDR1 and CDR2 (germline): LNHDA, SQIVND (reference sequence). This rearrangement joins TRBV19 to TRBJ2-1; 9 bases align to TRBD2. Material for sequencing was peripheral blood. The receptor was derived from a human donor in a cohort sampled during active COVID-19. CDR3 nucleotides: TGTGCCAGTAGTATAGTTCGAGCCGGCGGGAGGGGTGATGAGCAGTTCTTC. Translated: CASSIVRAGGRGDEQFF. Based on the CDR3 plus reference TRBV19 and TRBJ2-1, the full variable domain is DGGITQSPKYLFRKEGQNVTLSCEQNLNHDAMYWYRQDPGQGLRLIYYSQIVNDFQKGDIAEGYSVSREKKESFPLTVTSAQKNPTAFYLCASSIVRAGGRGDEQFFGPGTRLTVL.